This T cell receptor (beta chain) was identified in a study of T cell repertoires in cytomegalovirus infection. About the research overall: Signatures in public TCR beta sequences pointed to both CMV infection and matching HLA type. Study-wide results and limits: Summed public TCR beta family frequency identified CMV carriers bearing the relevant HLA. It was HLA-C-restricted CMV-specific TCR beta clonotypes that dominated the response ex vivo.

As for this clonotype: What it binds is not known.

With V trimmed by 3 bases and J by 5 bases, 8 bases remained unmatched. The CDR3 spans 15 residues. Per germline, CDR1 MDHEN and CDR2 SYDVKM. TCRdb reprocessed the reads via MiXCR and lists one record per CDR3 protein. In the table there are 200,000 to 250,000 distinct CDR3 sequences, roughly 20% of which are singletons. The origin of this receptor is a human donor in good health (CMV status not recorded). Some clones in this sample may be carry-over from other donors' samples. Sequenced: CD8+ T cells from PBMCs. The V gene is TRBV28, the J gene TRBJ2-7; 9 nucleotides line up with TRBD1. The CDR3: CASSFMGTGHNEQYF. The DNA for the CDR3 is TGTGCCAGCAGTTTTATGGGGACAGGGCATAACGAGCAGTACTTC.